The TCR beta chain under discussion was sequenced for a study of blood T cells in healthy people across ages. The ends were cut back, 5 bases at V and 4 bases at J, with 15 bases in the middle. Per germline, CDR1 DFQATT and CDR2 SNEGSKA (reference sequence). CDR3 length: 14 residues. Primed by a sample-barcoded 5' primer and a J-beta primer mix, a second PCR proceeded for about 7 to 11 cycles. One entry per CDR3 protein, called by TCRdb with MiXCR from the 5' RACE reads. The repertoire holds hundreds of thousands of distinct CDR3 sequences, with approximately 40% as singletons. This receptor was identified in a man older than 75 in good health. The rearrangement joins TRBV20-1 to TRBJ2-1; D may be TRBD2 (6 bases). The sample consisted of blood. The CDR3 here is CSARDSSRYNEQFF. As DNA, the CDR3 is TGCAGTGCTCGGGACTCATCCAGATACAATGAGCAGTTCTTC.